Reported below is one T cell receptor beta chain. As yet, its antigen is unknown. This sample is drawn from a study of CD8 T cell repertoires and HIV-1 epitope variants. Germline V lookup: CDR1 SGHRS, CDR2 YFSETQ. This CDR3 has 14 amino acids. With V trimmed by 4 bases and J by 2 bases, 4 bases remained unmatched. The repertoire was sequenced with immunoSEQ multiplex PCR; TCRdb's copy has only in-frame clones and lacks some. The table lists about 95,000 clones, over 70% of them singletons, with under 30% in the top ten. Broader study findings: Nine antigen-specific TCR beta clonotypes were found; six seemed cross-reactive to variants.

Sequenced: uncultured baseline CD8+ T cells from peripheral blood mononuclear cells (PBMCs). The clonotype comes from a male donor with HIV. The chain links TRBV5-1 to TRBJ2-7; 9 bases line up with TRBD1. CDR3 in DNA: TGCGCCAGCAGCCGGGACAGGGACGCCTACGAGCAGTACTTC. Its translation: CASSRDRDAYEQYF.